This T cell receptor beta chain stems from a study of post-analysis software for immune sequencing data. Study results and caveats: Multiple sclerosis patients showed significantly lower normalized Chao1 diversity than controls did. The five TRBV segments detected at higher frequency in patients than in controls included TRBV5-6, TRBV5-1 and TRBV20-1.

CDR1 and CDR2 from the germline V gene are SSHAT and FNYEAQ (reference sequence). This CDR3 spans 14 amino acids. Unique molecular identifiers were built into the TCR beta cDNA libraries. Once about 0.9 to 11 million T cells were used, approximately 470,000 cDNA molecules resulted. TCRdb analysed the PCR reads with MiXCR anew, one entry per CDR3 protein. The data hold about 770,000 distinct CDR3 sequences, with more than 45% observed a single time. This clonotype was observed a handful of times. The antigen remains unidentified. The junction departs from germline at one end; a sequencing error may be responsible.

Sequenced material: blood. The TCR originated in a girl aged 5-17 years with multiple sclerosis. The chain employs TRBV7-7 and TRBJ2-5, with TRBD2 matching 7 bases. The CDR3 DNA reads TGTGCTAGCAGCTTACGCGAGGGAGGGGAGACCCAGTACTTC. It encodes CASSLREGGETQYF.